These T cell receptor beta chains were read from a single sample in a study of cytotoxic CD8 clonotypes in ibrutinib-treated CLL. Only in-frame clones appear in the TCRdb table, and some are missing; sequencing was by immunoSEQ multiplex PCR. The table records roughly 40,000 clones, about two thirds of them present only once. This material consisted of PBMCs, taken at disease progression, from a patient treated with ibrutinib. The receptors here all came from a human donor with chronic lymphocytic leukemia. CDR3s include the opening cysteine and the closing phenylalanine or tryptophan. The order of the fields is D gene, V gene, J gene, clone size, CDR3 DNA, CDR3 protein. D genes are given only for firm matches. Only part of the rows carry a size: once, few, many, or a class if the clone is expanded.

-	TRBV7-7	TRBJ2-5	-	TGTGCTAGCAGCTTAGGGCGGCAGGGGGGGGAGACCCAGTACTTC	CASSLGRQGGETQYF
-	TRBV29-1	TRBJ1-3	-	TGCAGCGTCCATTTCTCTGGAAACACCATATATTTT	CSVHFSGNTIYF
-	TRBV10-1	TRBJ1-4	-	TGCGCCAGCAGGTCCAGGGTGAGAGGGGAAAAACTGTTTTTT	CASRSRVRGEKLFF
TRBD2	TRBV5-4	TRBJ2-3	-	TGTGCCACGCAGCGCGACGGGGAGGGTACGCAGTATTTT	CATQRDGEGTQYF
-	TRBV11-3	TRBJ1-2	few	TGTGCCAGCAGCTTAGGGACACAGGGTGGGTCGGACTACACCTTC	CASSLGTQGGSDYTF
TRBD1	TRBV6-6	TRBJ1-5	-	TGTGCCAGCAGTTACTCGAAGACAGGGCCCAATCAGCCCCAGCATTTT	CASSYSKTGPNQPQHF
-	TRBV7-6	TRBJ2-5	few	TGTGCCAGCAGCTTATGGGAAAGTCAAGAGACCCAGTACTTC	CASSLWESQETQYF
-	TRBV7-7	TRBJ2-5	-	TGTGCTAGCAGCGAAACTTCGCAAGAGACCCAGTACTTC	CASSETSQETQYF
-	TRBV6-1	TRBJ1-2	-	TGTGCCAGCAGTGTAGACAGATTTAACTATGGCTACACCTTC	CASSVDRFNYGYTF
-	TRBV6-5	TRBJ2-7	-	TGTGCCAGCAGTGACGGACGGAATTCCTACGAGCAGTACTTC	CASSDGRNSYEQYF
TRBD2	TRBV5-1	TRBJ2-1	-	TGCGCCAGCAGCCTAGCGGGAGCTGAGCAGTTCTTC	CASSLAGAEQFF
-	TRBV7-6	TRBJ2-2	-	TGTGCCAGCAGCTTGGTTCAGGCCGGGGAGCTGTTTTTT	CASSLVQAGELFF
-	TRBV6-5	TRBJ2-7	-	TGTGCCAGCAGTTACCAGGGGAAGAGCTCCTACGAGCAGTACTTC	CASSYQGKSSYEQYF
-	TRBV14	TRBJ1-1	few	TGTGCCAGCAGCCACGAGTTTGTCAGTCTGGGCTCTGAAGCTTTCTTT	CASSHEFVSLGSEAFF
-	TRBV28	TRBJ1-4	-	TGTGCCAGCAGTCCGACACCCGCTAATGGAAAACTGTTTTTT	CASSPTPANGKLFF
-	TRBV29-1	TRBJ2-7	once	TGCAGCGTGGTAAAATTACAGGGAATCTCCTACGAGCAGTACTTC	CSVVKLQGISYEQYF
TRBD2	TRBV11-2	TRBJ2-7	-	TGTGCCAGCAGCTTAGGTAGCGGGAGTGACAGATCCTACGAGCAGTACTTC	CASSLGSGSDRSYEQYF
TRBD1	TRBV18	TRBJ1-2	once	TGTGCCAGCTCACCAGGACAGGCCCACTATGGCTACACCTTC	CASSPGQAHYGYTF
-	TRBV20-1	TRBJ1-4	-	TGCAGTGCTTCGGACAGTGAAAAACTGTTTTTT	CSASDSEKLFF
TRBD1	TRBV28	TRBJ1-6	few	TGTGCCAGCAGCGTCGGCGGGACAGGGGGCACCTATAATTCACCCCTCCACTTT	CASSVGGTGGTYNSPLHF
-	TRBV7-3	TRBJ2-1	-	TGTGCCAGCAGCTCTCTGAACAATGAGCAGTTCTTC	CASSSLNNEQFF
-	TRBV7-3	TRBJ2-7	-	TGTGCCAGCAGCTACGGGTATGCGAGGGGCGGCTACGAGCAGTACTTC	CASSYGYARGGYEQYF
TRBD1	TRBV11-3	TRBJ2-5	once	TGTGCCAGCAGCTCTCGGGACAGGGGAGAGACCCAGTACTTC	CASSSRDRGETQYF
-	TRBV2	TRBJ2-7	-	TGTGCCAGCAGTGAAGAATCGCTATCCTACGAGCAGTACTTC	CASSEESLSYEQYF
-	TRBV30	TRBJ2-7	-	TGTGCCTGGAGCGGGGACCTAAGCTCCTACGAGCAGTACTTC	CAWSGDLSSYEQYF
-	TRBV9	TRBJ2-1	-	TGTGCCAGCAGCGCCCATGTGGGGAGCTCCTACAATGAGCAGTTCTTC	CASSAHVGSSYNEQFF
-	TRBV14	TRBJ2-1	once	TGTGCCAGCAGCCAAGTACTTGGGGGAACGAATGAGCAGTTCTTC	CASSQVLGGTNEQFF
-	TRBV9	TRBJ2-3	-	TGTGCCAGCACCGGAGCGGGAGATACGCAGTATTTT	CASTGAGDTQYF
TRBD2	TRBV6-1	TRBJ2-3	-	TGTGCCAGCAGTGAAGAAGCGGGGCCTAGGGGTACGCAGTATTTT	CASSEEAGPRGTQYF
-	TRBV4-2	TRBJ1-5	few	TGTGCCAGCAGCCAGAATGAACAGCCCCAGCATTTT	CASSQNEQPQHF
-	TRBV27	TRBJ1-1	many	TGTGCCAGCAGTTTAGGGGGCTGGGGGCGATCAATGAACACTGAAGCTTTCTTT	CASSLGGWGRSMNTEAFF
-	TRBV7-3	TRBJ2-7	-	TGTGCCAGCAGCTTAGGGCAGGTCAACGAGCAGTACTTC	CASSLGQVNEQYF
TRBD1	TRBV10-3	TRBJ2-4	-	TGTGCCATCAACCCAGGGGGCGCCGGAAACATTCAGTACTTC	CAINPGGAGNIQYF
TRBD1	TRBV11-2	TRBJ2-5	few	TGTGCCAGCAGCTTTAAACCGGGACAGGGGGAGACCCAGTACTTC	CASSFKPGQGETQYF
-	TRBV7-2	TRBJ2-6	once	TGTGCCAGCAGCTTCCTCTCTGGGGCCAACGTCCTGACTTTC	CASSFLSGANVLTF
-	TRBV11-3	TRBJ2-3	-	TGTGCCAGCAGCCCAGGGGGCACAGATACGCAGTATTTT	CASSPGGTDTQYF
TRBD2	TRBV19	TRBJ2-2	-	TGTGCCAGTACCGGACTAGCGGGAGTCGACACCGGGGAGCTGTTTTTT	CASTGLAGVDTGELFF
-	TRBV4-1	TRBJ2-5	-	TGCGCCAGCAGCCAGACGACTATAGCTCCAGAGACCCAGTACTTC	CASSQTTIAPETQYF